Sequencing of this T cell receptor (beta chain) was carried out in a study of cytomegalovirus exposure and HLA in healthy donors. Trimming took off 3 bases at V and 9 bases at J, with 6 bases between the two ends. The CDR3 covers 10 residues. Germline CDR1 DFQATT, CDR2 SNEGSKA (reference sequence). A remark on this clone: The target antigen is unknown.

Study-level findings and limits: In a later analysis, at a false discovery rate of 0.05, about 16,000 TCR beta sequences matched HLA alleles. It was reported that the classifier diagnosed cytomegalovirus status with high specificity and sensitivity in both the original and validation cohorts. Donors belonging to an Asian-associated ancestry cluster reportedly showed fewer N-insertions in productive TCRs than the approximately 690-donor mean, according to what a later analysis found. V- and J-gene trimming in TCR beta was tied to a missense DCLRE1C variant by an analysis performed later.

PCR used 60 Vbeta primers and 13 Jbeta primers. Libraries were prepared by immunoSEQ multiplex PCR; TCRdb keeps only in-frame clonotypes and omits some of them. The repertoire holds hundreds of thousands of clones, with about 77% as singletons. The sequence was obtained from a woman aged 25 to 45 in good health and CMV-seronegative. Sequencing was performed on PBMCs. This chain joins TRBV20-1 and TRBJ2-1; D not certain. The CDR3 spells CSASYGEQFF. The CDR3 nucleotides read TGCAGTGCTAGCTACGGTGAGCAGTTCTTC.